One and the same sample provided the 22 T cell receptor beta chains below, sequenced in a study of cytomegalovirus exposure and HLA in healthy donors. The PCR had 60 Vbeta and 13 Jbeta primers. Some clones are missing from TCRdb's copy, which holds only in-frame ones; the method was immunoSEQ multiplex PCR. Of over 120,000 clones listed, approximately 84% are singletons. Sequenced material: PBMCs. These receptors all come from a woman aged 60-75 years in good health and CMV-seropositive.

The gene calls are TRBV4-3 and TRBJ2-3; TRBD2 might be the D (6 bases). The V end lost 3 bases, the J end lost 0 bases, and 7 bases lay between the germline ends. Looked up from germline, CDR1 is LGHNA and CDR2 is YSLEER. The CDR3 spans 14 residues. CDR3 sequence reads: CASSQGLSTDTQYF. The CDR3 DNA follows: TGCGCCAGCAGCCAGGGACTGAGCACAGATACGCAGTATTTT.

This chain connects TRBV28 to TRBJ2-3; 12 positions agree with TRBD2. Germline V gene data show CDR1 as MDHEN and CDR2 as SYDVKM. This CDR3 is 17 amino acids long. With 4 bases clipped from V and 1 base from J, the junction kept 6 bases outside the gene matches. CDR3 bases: TGTGCCAGCAGTTCCCTGACTAGCGGGAGTGGCACAGATACGCAGTATTTT. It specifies CASSSLTSGSGTDTQYF.

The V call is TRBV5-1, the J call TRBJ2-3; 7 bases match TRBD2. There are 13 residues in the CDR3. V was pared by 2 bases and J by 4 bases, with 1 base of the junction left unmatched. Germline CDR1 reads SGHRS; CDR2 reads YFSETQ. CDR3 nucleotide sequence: TGCGCCAGCAGCTTCGGGGGGTCAGATACGCAGTATTTT. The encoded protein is CASSFGGSDTQYF.

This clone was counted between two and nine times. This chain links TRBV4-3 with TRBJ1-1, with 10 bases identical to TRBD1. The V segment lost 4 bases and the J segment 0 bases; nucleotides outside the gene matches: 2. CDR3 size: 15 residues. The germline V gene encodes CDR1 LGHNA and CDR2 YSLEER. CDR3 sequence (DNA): TGCGCCAGCAGCCGAGACAGGGGGCTGAACACTGAAGCTTTCTTT. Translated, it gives CASSRDRGLNTEAFF.

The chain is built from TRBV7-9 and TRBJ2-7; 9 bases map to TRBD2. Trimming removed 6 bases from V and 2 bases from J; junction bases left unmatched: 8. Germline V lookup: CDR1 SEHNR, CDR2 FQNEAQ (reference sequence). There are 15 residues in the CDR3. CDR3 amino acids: CASRPTSGAAYEQYF. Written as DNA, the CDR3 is TGTGCCAGCAGACCGACTAGCGGAGCAGCCTACGAGCAGTACTTC.

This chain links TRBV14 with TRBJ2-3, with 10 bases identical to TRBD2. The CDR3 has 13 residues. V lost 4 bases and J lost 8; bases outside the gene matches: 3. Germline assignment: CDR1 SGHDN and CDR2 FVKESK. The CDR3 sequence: CASSPRLAGTQYF. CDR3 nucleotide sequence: TGTGCCAGCAGCCCCCGACTAGCGGGTACGCAGTATTTT.

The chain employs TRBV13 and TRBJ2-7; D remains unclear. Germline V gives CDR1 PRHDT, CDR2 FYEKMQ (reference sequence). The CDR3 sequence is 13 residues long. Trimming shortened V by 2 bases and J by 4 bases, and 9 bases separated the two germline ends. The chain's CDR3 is CASSLLDTYEQYF. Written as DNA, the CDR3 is TGTGCCAGCAGCTTACTAGATACTTACGAGCAGTACTTC.

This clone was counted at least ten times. CDR3 region: CASSSREAKLHNEQFF. CDR3 DNA sequence: TGTGCCAGCAGCTCCCGGGAGGCCAAACTTCACAATGAGCAGTTCTTC. The gene calls are TRBV7-2 and TRBJ2-1, with 7 bases fitting TRBD2. Germline lookup yields CDR1 SGHTA and CDR2 FQGNSA. The CDR3 loop spans 16 amino acids. V gave up 4 bases and J gave up 5 bases; unmatched junction bases: 11.

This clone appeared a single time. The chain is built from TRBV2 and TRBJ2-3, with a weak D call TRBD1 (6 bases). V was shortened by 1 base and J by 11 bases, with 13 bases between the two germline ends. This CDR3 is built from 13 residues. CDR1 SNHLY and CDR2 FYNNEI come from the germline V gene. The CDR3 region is CASSEDGQTKQYF. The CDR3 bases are TGTGCCAGCAGTGAAGACGGACAGACTAAGCAGTATTTT.

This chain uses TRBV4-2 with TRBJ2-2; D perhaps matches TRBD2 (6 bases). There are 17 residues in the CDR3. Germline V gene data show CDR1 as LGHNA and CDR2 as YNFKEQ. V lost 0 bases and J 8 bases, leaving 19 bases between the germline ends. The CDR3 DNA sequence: TGTGCCAGCAGCCAAGACTTCATGGGCCCGGCGGGGGGGGAGCTGTTTTTT. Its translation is CASSQDFMGPAGGELFF.

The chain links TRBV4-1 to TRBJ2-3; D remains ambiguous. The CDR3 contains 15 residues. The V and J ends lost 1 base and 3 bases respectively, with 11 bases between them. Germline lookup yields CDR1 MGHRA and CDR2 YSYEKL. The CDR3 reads CASSQVSDNTDTQYF. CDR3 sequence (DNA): TGCGCCAGCAGCCAAGTGTCAGACAATACAGATACGCAGTATTTT.

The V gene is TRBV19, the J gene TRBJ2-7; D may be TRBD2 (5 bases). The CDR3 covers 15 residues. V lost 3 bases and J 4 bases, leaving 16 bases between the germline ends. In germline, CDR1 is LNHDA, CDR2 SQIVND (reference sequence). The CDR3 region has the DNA TGTGCCAGTAGTATGGATGAGGGAGTCCTTTACGAGCAGTACTTC. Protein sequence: CASSMDEGVLYEQYF.

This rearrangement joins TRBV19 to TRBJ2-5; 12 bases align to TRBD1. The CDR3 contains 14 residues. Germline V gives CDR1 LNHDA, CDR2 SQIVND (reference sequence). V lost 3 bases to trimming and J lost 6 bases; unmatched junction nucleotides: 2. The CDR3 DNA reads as TGTGCCAGTAGTATTGGGACAGGGGGCCAGACCCAGTACTTC. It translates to CASSIGTGGQTQYF.

The CDR3 bases are TGTGCCAGCAACCCCCTGGACAGACCCTACGAGCAGTACTTC. Amino acids: CASNPLDRPYEQYF. The chain joins TRBV27 to TRBJ2-5; maybe TRBD1 (6 bases). The DNA end favors TRBJ2-7, so the J call may be wrong. CDR3 length: 14 residues. CDR1 and CDR2 (germline): MNHEY, SMNVEV (reference sequence).

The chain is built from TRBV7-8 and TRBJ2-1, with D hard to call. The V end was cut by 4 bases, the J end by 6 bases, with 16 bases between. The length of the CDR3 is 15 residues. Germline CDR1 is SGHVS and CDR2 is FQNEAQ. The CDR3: CASSSSYSGVNEQFF. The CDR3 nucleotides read TGTGCCAGCAGCTCCTCCTATAGTGGAGTCAATGAGCAGTTCTTC.

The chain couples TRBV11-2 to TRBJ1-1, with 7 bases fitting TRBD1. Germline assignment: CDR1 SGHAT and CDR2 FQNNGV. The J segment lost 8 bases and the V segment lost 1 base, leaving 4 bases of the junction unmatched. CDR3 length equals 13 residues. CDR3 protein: CASSLGRGREAFF. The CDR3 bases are TGTGCCAGCAGCTTAGGCAGGGGGAGGGAAGCTTTCTTT.

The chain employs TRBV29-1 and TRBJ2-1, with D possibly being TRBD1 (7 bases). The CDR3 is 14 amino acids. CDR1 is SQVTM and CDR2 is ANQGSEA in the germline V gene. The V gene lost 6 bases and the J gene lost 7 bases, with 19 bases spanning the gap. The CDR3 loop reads CSVAGRAGGNEQFF. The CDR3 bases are TGCAGCGTGGCAGGTCGGGCAGGGGGGAATGAGCAGTTCTTC.

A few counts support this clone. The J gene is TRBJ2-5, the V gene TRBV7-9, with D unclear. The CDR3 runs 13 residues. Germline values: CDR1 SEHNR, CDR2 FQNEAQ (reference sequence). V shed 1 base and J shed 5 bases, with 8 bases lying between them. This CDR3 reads CASSLGGHETQYF. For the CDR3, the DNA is TGTGCCAGCAGCTTAGGAGGTCATGAGACCCAGTACTTC. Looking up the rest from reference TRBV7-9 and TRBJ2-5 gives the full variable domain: DTGVSQNPRHKITKRGQNVTFRCDPISEHNRLYWYRQTLGQGPEFLTYFQNEAQLEKSRLLSDRFSAERPKGSFSTLEIQRTEQGDSAMYLCASSLGGHETQYFGPGTRLLVL.

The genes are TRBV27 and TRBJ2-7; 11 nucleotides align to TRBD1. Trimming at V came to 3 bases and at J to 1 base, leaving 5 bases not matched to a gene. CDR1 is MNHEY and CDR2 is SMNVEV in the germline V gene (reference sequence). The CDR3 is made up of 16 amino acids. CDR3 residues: CASSFRGTGGSYEQYF. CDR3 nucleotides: TGTGCCAGCAGTTTCCGAGGGACAGGGGGTTCCTACGAGCAGTACTTC.

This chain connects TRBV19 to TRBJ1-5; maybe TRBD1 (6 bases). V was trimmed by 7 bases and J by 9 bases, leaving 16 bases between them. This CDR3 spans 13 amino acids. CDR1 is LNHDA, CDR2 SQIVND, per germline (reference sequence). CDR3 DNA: TGTGCCAGTACCACTGACATCAGGGGGCCCCAGCATTTT. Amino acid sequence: CASTTDIRGPQHF.

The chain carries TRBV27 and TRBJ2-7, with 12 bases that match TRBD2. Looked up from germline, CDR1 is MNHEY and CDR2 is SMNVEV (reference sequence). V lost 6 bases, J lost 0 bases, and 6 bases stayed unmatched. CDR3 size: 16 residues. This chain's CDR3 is CASRTSGRGVSYEQYF. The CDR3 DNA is TGTGCCAGCAGGACTAGCGGGAGAGGGGTCTCCTACGAGCAGTACTTC.

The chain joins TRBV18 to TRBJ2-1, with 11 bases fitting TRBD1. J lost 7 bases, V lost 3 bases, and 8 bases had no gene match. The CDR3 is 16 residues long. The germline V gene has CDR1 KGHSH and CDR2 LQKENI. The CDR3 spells CASSPRTGGMGNEQFF. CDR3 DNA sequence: TGTGCCAGCTCACCGCGGACAGGGGGCATGGGGAATGAGCAGTTCTTC. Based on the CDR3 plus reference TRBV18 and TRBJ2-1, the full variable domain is NAGVMQNPRHLVRRRGQEARLRCSPMKGHSHVYWYRQLPEEGLKFMVYLQKENIIDESGMPKERFSAEFPKEGPSILRIQQVVRGDSAAYFCASSPRTGGMGNEQFFGPGTRLTVL.